The next 29 T cell receptor beta chains were all read from a single sample in a study of cytomegalovirus exposure and HLA in healthy donors. Primers included in the PCR were 60 Vbeta and 13 Jbeta primers. Clones were read by immunoSEQ multiplex PCR, and TCRdb kept only the in-frame ones, dropping some. Seen here are 200,000 to 250,000 clones, around four fifths observed once, and the top ten hold about 1.7%. Source material: PBMCs. These receptors came from a man aged 45 to 65 in good health and CMV-seronegative.

This rearrangement joins TRBV5-1 to TRBJ1-2; weak D call: TRBD1 (6 bases). CDR1 is SGHRS and CDR2 is YFSETQ in the germline V gene. The CDR3 consists of 14 residues. V was pared by 1 base and J by 2 bases, with 9 bases between. The CDR3 here is CASSLPGANYGYTF. Written as DNA, the CDR3 is TGCGCCAGCAGCTTGCCAGGGGCGAACTATGGCTACACCTTC.

The chain carries TRBV27 and TRBJ2-1; TRBD1 agrees at 9 bases. The ends lost 3 bases at V and 4 bases at J; junction bases unmatched: 7. The CDR3 extends over 16 amino acids. Germline values: CDR1 MNHEY, CDR2 SMNVEV (reference sequence). The CDR3 DNA follows: TGTGCCAGCAGTTTTCTGGACAGGGGAAGATACAATGAGCAGTTCTTC. Translating gives CASSFLDRGRYNEQFF.

This clone was detected only once. The rearrangement uses TRBV10-3 and TRBJ1-5, with 7 nucleotides matching TRBD1. V lost 2 bases and J lost 0; bases outside the gene matches: 1. Germline V CDR1 and CDR2: ENHRY, SYGVKD. The CDR3 has 15 amino acids. The CDR3, as DNA: TGTGCCATCAGTGAGGGACAGGCTAGCAATCAGCCCCAGCATTTT. Encoded protein: CAISEGQASNQPQHF.

V is TRBV6-1 and J is TRBJ2-6; 7 bases agree with TRBD1. The CDR3 is 14 residues long. Germline V gene sequence: CDR1 MNHNS, CDR2 SASEGT. V was pared by 8 bases and J by 2 bases, with 3 bases of the junction left unmatched. CDR3 nucleotide sequence: TGTGCCAGCTACAGGGGTCCTGGGGCCAACGTCCTGACTTTC. This encodes CASYRGPGANVLTF.

The rearrangement uses TRBV15 and TRBJ2-3; TRBD2 matches at 9 bases. Germline CDR1 reads LNHNV; CDR2 reads YYDKDF (reference sequence). This CDR3 comprises 19 residues. The V and J ends lost 0 bases and 4 bases, in that order; junction bases with no gene match: 14. The CDR3 DNA reads TGTGCCACCAGCAGAGAGTATCAAAGTAGCGGGAGCGACGCAGATACGCAGTATTTT. Protein sequence: CATSREYQSSGSDADTQYF.

The gene calls are TRBV19 and TRBJ2-2, with 7 bases fitting TRBD1. Germline trimming cut 2 bases from V and 1 base from J; bases unmatched to any gene: 10. CDR3 length equals 18 residues. Germline CDR1 reads LNHDA; CDR2 reads SQIVND (reference sequence). The CDR3 DNA is TGTGCCAGTAGTATACAAACAGGGACAGTTCGGAACACCGGGGAGCTGTTTTTT. This encodes CASSIQTGTVRNTGELFF. Using reference TRBV19 and TRBJ2-2 for the parts outside the CDR3, the full variable domain is DGGITQSPKYLFRKEGQNVTLSCEQNLNHDAMYWYRQDPGQGLRLIYYSQIVNDFQKGDIAEGYSVSREKKESFPLTVTSAQKNPTAFYLCASSIQTGTVRNTGELFFGEGSRLTVL.

V usage is TRBV6-4 and J usage is TRBJ1-4, with D uncertain. This CDR3 contains 16 residues. Trimming pared 3 bases from V and 7 bases from J, leaving 18 bases between. CDR1 MRHNA and CDR2 SNTAGT come from the germline V gene. CDR3 loop: CASSEEFYGGAEKLFF. The CDR3 nucleotides read TGTGCCAGCAGTGAGGAGTTCTACGGCGGCGCTGAAAAACTGTTTTTT.

The chain employs TRBV6-1 and TRBJ1-2; D call uncertain. This CDR3 spans 12 amino acids. Germline assignment: CDR1 MNHNS and CDR2 SASEGT. Trimming pared 2 bases from V and 12 bases from J, leaving 13 bases between. CDR3 DNA: TGTGCCAGCAGTGAACCCAGGAGGGTCGACACCTTC. Translating gives CASSEPRRVDTF.

This clone was seen once. V and J are TRBV10-3 and TRBJ2-7, with TRBD1 as a possible D gene (6 bases). V was pared by 3 bases and J by 1 base, with 13 bases between. The CDR3 loop spans 15 amino acids. The germline CDR1 and CDR2 sequences are ENHRY and SYGVKD. The CDR3 spells CAISDGQKRSYEQYF. The CDR3 nucleotides read TGTGCCATCAGTGACGGACAGAAAAGATCCTACGAGCAGTACTTC.

V is TRBV6-5 and J is TRBJ2-3; 7 bases are a match to TRBD1. Germline CDR1 is MNHEY and CDR2 is SVGAGI. V lost 2 bases and J lost 4; bases outside the gene matches: 6. This CDR3 spans 15 amino acids. The CDR3 spells CASSYDRVLPDTQYF. The CDR3 DNA is TGTGCCAGCAGTTACGACAGGGTTCTTCCAGATACGCAGTATTTT.

J is TRBJ2-1 and V is TRBV18, with D unresolved. CDR1 is KGHSH, CDR2 LQKENI, per germline. Trimming took 3 bases from V and 4 from J, leaving 13 bases between them. The CDR3 totals 15 residues. The CDR3 region has the DNA TGTGCCAGCTCACCCCTCCCGGTGACTTACAATGAGCAGTTCTTC. This gives the protein CASSPLPVTYNEQFF.

The chain is built from TRBV2 and TRBJ2-5; TRBD1 matches at 9 bases. With the DNA end fitting TRBJ2-7 better, the J assignment may be wrong. The CDR3 runs to 15 residues. Germline V gene sequence: CDR1 SNHLY, CDR2 FYNNEI. The DNA for the CDR3 is TGTGCCAGCAGAGCTGGGACAGGGATAACCTACGAGCAGTACTTC. The encoded protein is CASRAGTGITYEQYF.

The chain is built from TRBV5-1 and TRBJ2-5; possibly TRBD1 for D (6 bases). The V end lost 0 bases, the J end lost 2 bases, and 11 bases lay between the germline ends. Germline V gene lookup returns CDR1 SGHRS and CDR2 YFSETQ. The CDR3 has 15 residues. For the CDR3, the DNA is TGCGCCAGCAGCTTGGAGGGGGTTCGACAAGAGACCCAGTACTTC. Amino acids: CASSLEGVRQETQYF.

This chain joins TRBV5-1 and TRBJ1-3; D is ambiguous. The germline V gene has CDR1 SGHRS and CDR2 YFSETQ. CDR3 length: 14 amino acids. Between the trimmed V and J ends, which lost 0 bases and 0 bases, there was a span of 4 bases. The CDR3 DNA sequence: TGCGCCAGCAGCTTGGAACTCTCTGGAAACACCATATATTTT. Protein product: CASSLELSGNTIYF.

The chain uses TRBV6-1 and TRBJ2-7; tentative D call: TRBD1 (6 bases). V dropped 5 bases and J dropped 0 bases, with 14 bases sitting between them. CDR3 length equals 15 residues. The germline V gene encodes CDR1 MNHNS and CDR2 SASEGT. CDR3 sequence: CASSSRTAISYEQYF. The CDR3, as DNA: TGTGCCAGCAGTAGCAGGACAGCAATCTCCTACGAGCAGTACTTC.

The genes are TRBV6-5 and TRBJ1-2, with D unresolved. CDR3 length: 15 amino acids. The germline V and J ends were trimmed by 2 bases and 2 bases, with 12 bases remaining between them. Germline V gene sequence: CDR1 MNHEY, CDR2 SVGAGI. Here the CDR3 DNA reads TGTGCCAGCAGTTACCTTGGGGAGAGCAACTATGGCTACACCTTC. Its translation is CASSYLGESNYGYTF.

This clone showed up just a few times. The chain couples TRBV4-1 to TRBJ2-5; TRBD2 agrees at 7 bases. The end of the DNA is better explained by TRBJ2-7, so the J call may be wrong. This CDR3 is 16 amino acids long. In germline, CDR1 is MGHRA, CDR2 YSYEKL. CDR3 sequence: CASSQDPAREHREQYF. The CDR3 DNA follows: TGCGCCAGCAGCCAAGATCCGGCGCGGGAGCATCGCGAGCAGTACTTC.

A few counts support this clone. The chain employs TRBV28 and TRBJ1-1; 8 positions agree with TRBD1. V shed 3 bases and J 7 bases; nucleotides not matched to a gene: 7. In germline, CDR1 is MDHEN, CDR2 SYDVKM. This CDR3 is built from 14 residues. CDR3 nucleotide sequence: TGTGCCAGCAGTTTTCCAGGGGGCAGGGGTGAAGCTTTCTTT. It translates to CASSFPGGRGEAFF.

This clone was found a few times. The rearrangement uses TRBV5-1 and TRBJ1-2, with TRBD1 matching over 8 bases. With 6 bases clipped from V and 6 bases from J, the junction kept 13 bases outside the gene matches. In germline, CDR1 is SGHRS, CDR2 YFSETQ. This CDR3 is built from 15 residues. The CDR3: CASTLDRGGIDGYTF. As DNA, the CDR3 is TGCGCCAGCACCTTAGACAGGGGCGGTATTGATGGCTACACCTTC.

This chain uses TRBV30 with TRBJ1-2; 8 bases are shared with TRBD1. This CDR3 spans 13 amino acids. Germline V gene data show CDR1 as GTSNPN and CDR2 as SVGIG (reference sequence). V was pared by 5 bases and J by 0 bases, with 2 bases of the junction left unmatched. Written as DNA, the CDR3 is TGTGCCTGGGGGACAGGAGCTAACTATGGCTACACCTTC. Translated: CAWGTGANYGYTF.

V gene TRBV2 combines with J gene TRBJ2-2; maybe TRBD1 (6 bases). The CDR3 is 14 amino acids. Germline values: CDR1 SNHLY, CDR2 FYNNEI. V was cut by 9 bases and J by 0 bases, with 11 bases left in between. CDR3 in DNA: TGTGCCAGTCTGGACAGATCGAACACCGGGGAGCTGTTTTTT. It codes for CASLDRSNTGELFF.

This clone was counted between two and nine times. The chain combines TRBV5-1 with TRBJ2-3; 9 bases are a match to TRBD2. The V gene end was trimmed by 2 bases and the J gene end by 4 bases; junction bases not matched to a gene: 11. The CDR3 runs to 17 residues. Germline CDR1 reads SGHRS; CDR2 reads YFSETQ. CDR3: CASSFSGSARSADTQYF. The CDR3 DNA follows: TGCGCCAGCAGCTTTAGCGGGAGTGCCCGATCGGCAGATACGCAGTATTTT.

The V gene is TRBV30, the J gene TRBJ1-6; 11 bases match TRBD1. CDR1 is GTSNPN and CDR2 is SVGIG in the germline V gene (reference sequence). The CDR3 has 15 amino acids. Trimming removed 5 bases from V and 3 bases from J; junction bases left unmatched: 3. The CDR3 DNA sequence: TGTGCCTGGGCCGGGACAGGGGGCTATAATTCACCCCTCCACTTT. Its translation: CAWAGTGGYNSPLHF.

V is TRBV5-1 and J is TRBJ1-4; 9 bases fit TRBD1. With 6 bases clipped from V and 0 bases from J, the junction kept 9 bases outside the gene matches. Germline CDR1 SGHRS, CDR2 YFSETQ. The CDR3 sequence is 17 residues long. DNA of the CDR3: TGCGCCAGCAACTTAGGATGGACAGGGGCAACTAATGAAAAACTGTTTTTT. Translating gives CASNLGWTGATNEKLFF.

The chain employs TRBV18 and TRBJ2-7; tentatively, D is TRBD2 (6 bases). Per germline, CDR1 KGHSH and CDR2 LQKENI. The V end lost 0 bases, the J end lost 0 bases, and 9 bases lay between the germline ends. CDR3 length equals 15 residues. The DNA for the CDR3 is TGTGCCAGCTCACCACCTCCGGGAGACTCCTACGAGCAGTACTTC. Protein sequence: CASSPPPGDSYEQYF.

This clone was detected only once. CDR3 in amino acids: CASSLGSTGYSNQPQHF. The CDR3 bases are TGTGCCAGCAGCTTAGGATCGACCGGGTATAGCAATCAGCCCCAGCATTTT. This chain connects TRBV7-9 to TRBJ1-5; D is ambiguous. The CDR3 runs 17 residues. V shed 1 base and J shed 0 bases, with 13 bases lying between them. The germline gives CDR1 SEHNR, CDR2 FQNEAQ (reference sequence).

This clone was seen only a few times. One end of the junction is discordant with germline, which a read error may explain. This rearrangement joins TRBV7-7 to TRBJ2-5; 10 nucleotides agree with TRBD1. The CDR3 length is 13 residues. Looked up from germline, CDR1 is SSHAT and CDR2 is FNYEAQ (reference sequence). Here the CDR3 DNA reads TGTGCTAGCAGCTTGGACAGGGGGGAGACCCAGTACTTC. This translates into CASSLDRGETQYF. Using reference TRBV7-7 and TRBJ2-5 for the parts outside the CDR3, the full variable domain is GAGVSQSPRYKVTKRGQDVTLRCDPISSHATLYWYQQALGQGPEFLTYFNYEAQPDKSGLPSDRFSAERPEGSISTLTIQRTEQRDSAMYRCASSLDRGETQYFGPGTRLLVL.

The chain employs TRBV5-1 and TRBJ2-1; 14 bases line up with TRBD2. This CDR3 contains 16 residues. V dropped 4 bases and J dropped 8; count of bases not matched to a gene: 8. CDR1 is SGHRS and CDR2 is YFSETQ in the germline V gene. Written as DNA, the CDR3 is TGCGCCAGCAGCGCCCGACTAGCGGGAGGGCTTGATGAGCAGTTCTTC. Encoded protein: CASSARLAGGLDEQFF.

The count of this clone is one. The chain links TRBV9 to TRBJ2-3; the D gene is possibly TRBD2 (7 bases). Germline V CDR1 and CDR2: SGDLS, YYNGEE. This CDR3 is 16 amino acids long. Trimming left V 1 base short and J 5 bases short, with 17 bases between. The CDR3 spells CASSVSLAEGGDTQYF. In DNA, the CDR3 is TGTGCCAGCAGCGTAAGTCTAGCGGAGGGGGGAGATACGCAGTATTTT.